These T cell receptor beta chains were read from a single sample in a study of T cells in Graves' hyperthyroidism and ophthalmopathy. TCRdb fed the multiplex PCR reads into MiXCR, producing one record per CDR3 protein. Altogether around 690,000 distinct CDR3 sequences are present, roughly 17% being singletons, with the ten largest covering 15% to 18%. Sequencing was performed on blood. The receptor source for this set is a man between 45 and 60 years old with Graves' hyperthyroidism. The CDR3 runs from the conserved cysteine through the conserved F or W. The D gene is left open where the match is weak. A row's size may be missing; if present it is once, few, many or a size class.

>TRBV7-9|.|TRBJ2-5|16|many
TGTGCCAGCAGCCCCCCCCGGGAGTCTACATTGGAGACCCAGTACTTC
CASSPPRESTLETQYF
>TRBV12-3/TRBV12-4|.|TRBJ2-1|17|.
TGTGCCAGCATCCCCCGGGTAGGGGCAGCAGATTACAATGAGCAGTTCTTC
CASIPRVGAADYNEQFF
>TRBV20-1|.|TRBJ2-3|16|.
TGCAGTGCTAGAGATCTTCTGGGACGATGGATTGATACGCAGTATTTT
CSARDLLGRWIDTQYF
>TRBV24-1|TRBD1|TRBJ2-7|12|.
TGTGCCGCCGGGGGACAGGGCTACGAGCAGTACTTC
CAAGGQGYEQYF
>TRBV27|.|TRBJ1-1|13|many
TGTGCCAGTAGACCGATCTTGAACACTGAAGCTTTCTTT
CASRPILNTEAFF
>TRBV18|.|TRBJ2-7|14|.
TGTGCCAGCTCACCCTTGGGACCCCTCTTGGAGCAGTACTTC
CASSPLGPLLEQYF
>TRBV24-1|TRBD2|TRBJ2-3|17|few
TGTGCCACCAGTGACCCTGGGACTAGCGGGGACACAGATACGCAGTATTTT
CATSDPGTSGDTDTQYF
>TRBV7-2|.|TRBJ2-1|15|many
TGTGCCAGCAGCCCGGGAAGGGAAAGATACAATGAGCAGTTCTTC
CASSPGRERYNEQFF
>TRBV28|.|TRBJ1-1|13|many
TGTGCCAGCAGTCCTCAGCAGATCACTGAAGCTTTCTTT
CASSPQQITEAFF
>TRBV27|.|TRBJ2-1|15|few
TGTGCCAGCAGTCCTCAGACTGGGACCTACAATGAGCAGTTCTTC
CASSPQTGTYNEQFF
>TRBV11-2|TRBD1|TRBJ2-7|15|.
TGTGCCAGCAGCAACCGGGACAGGGAGTCCTACGAGCAGTACTTC
CASSNRDRESYEQYF
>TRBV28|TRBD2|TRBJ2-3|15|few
TGTGCCAGCAGCGCACTAGCGGGGCTCACAGATACGCAGTATTTT
CASSALAGLTDTQYF
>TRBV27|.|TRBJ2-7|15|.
TGTGCCAGCAGTTTATCCGGACTACCAATCTACGAGCAGTACTTC
CASSLSGLPIYEQYF
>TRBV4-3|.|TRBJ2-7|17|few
TGCGCCAGCAGCCAAGTCTCGGGACGACCAAGTATAGGCGAGCAGTACTTC
CASSQVSGRPSIGEQYF
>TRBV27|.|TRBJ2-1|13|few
TGTGCCAGCAGTTTAAGTAGGGGCCATGAGCAGTTCTTC
CASSLSRGHEQFF
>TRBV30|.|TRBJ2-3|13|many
TGTGCCTGGAGTGTTGGGTCAGCGGATACGCAGTATTTT
CAWSVGSADTQYF
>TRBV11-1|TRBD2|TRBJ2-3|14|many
TGTGCCAGCAGCTTAGGCCTAGCGGGGGCGGCGCAGTATTTT
CASSLGLAGAAQYF
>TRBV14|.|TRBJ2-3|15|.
TGTGCCAGCAGCCAAGATCTAGGGTTGGGAGATACGCAGTATTTT
CASSQDLGLGDTQYF
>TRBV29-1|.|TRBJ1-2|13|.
TGCAGCGTTGGGACCGGGCCTAACTATGGCTACACCTTC
CSVGTGPNYGYTF